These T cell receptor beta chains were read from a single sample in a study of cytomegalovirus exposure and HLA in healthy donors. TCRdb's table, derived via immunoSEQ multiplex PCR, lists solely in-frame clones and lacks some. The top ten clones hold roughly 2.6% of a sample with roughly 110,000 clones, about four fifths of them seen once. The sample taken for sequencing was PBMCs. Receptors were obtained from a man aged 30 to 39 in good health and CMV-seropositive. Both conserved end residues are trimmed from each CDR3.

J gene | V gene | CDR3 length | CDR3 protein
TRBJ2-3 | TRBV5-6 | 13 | ASRGQGRRTDTQY
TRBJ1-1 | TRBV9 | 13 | ASSVSRQPSTEAF
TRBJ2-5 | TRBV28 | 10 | ASSQGAETQY
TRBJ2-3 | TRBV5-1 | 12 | ATFWAPSTDTQY
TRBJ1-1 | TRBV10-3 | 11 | AISGTGLTEAF
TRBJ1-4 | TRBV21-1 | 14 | ASSKFLPGFREKLF
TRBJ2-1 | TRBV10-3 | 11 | ATTSGGTNEQF
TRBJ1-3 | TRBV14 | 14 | ASSQERGAKGNTIY
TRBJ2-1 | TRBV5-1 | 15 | ASSLMTSGGARDEQF
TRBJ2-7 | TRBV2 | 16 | ASSEAGGQGPYSYEQY
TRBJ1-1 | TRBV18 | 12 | ASSPSFRQSEAF
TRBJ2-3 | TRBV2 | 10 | ASEQITDTQY
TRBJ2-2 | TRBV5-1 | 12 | ASSSDRQGGELF
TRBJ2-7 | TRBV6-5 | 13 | ASSYSAGGTYEQY
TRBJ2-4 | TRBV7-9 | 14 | ASSLEGGIAKNSQY
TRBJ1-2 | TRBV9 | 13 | ASSELDSPKYGYT
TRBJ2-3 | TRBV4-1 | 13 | ASSRASGGSDTQY
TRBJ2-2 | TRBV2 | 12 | ASSPGGRVGELF
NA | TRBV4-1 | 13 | ASSQPQGAPYEQY
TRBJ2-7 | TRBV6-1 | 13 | ASSEEAGMSYEQY
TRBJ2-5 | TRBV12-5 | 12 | ASGPGQGRETQY
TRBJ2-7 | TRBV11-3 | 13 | ASSLVETGGHEQY
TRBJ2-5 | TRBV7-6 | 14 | ASSSYQGVGRETQY
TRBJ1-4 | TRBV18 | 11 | ASSPSDRRRLF
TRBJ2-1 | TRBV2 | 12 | ASSRDRGYNEQF
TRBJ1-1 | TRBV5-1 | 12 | ASSLMGEGTEAF
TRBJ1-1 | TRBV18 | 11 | ASSPLEDTEAF
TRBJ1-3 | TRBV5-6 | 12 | ASSLTGSRNTIY
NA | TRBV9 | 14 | ASSVGPAGSSYEQY
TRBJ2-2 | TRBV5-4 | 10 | ASSLDSGELF
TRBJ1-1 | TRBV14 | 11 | ASSISVNTEAF
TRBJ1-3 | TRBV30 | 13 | AWSDPGGRGNTIY
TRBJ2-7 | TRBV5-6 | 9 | ASSSRYEQY
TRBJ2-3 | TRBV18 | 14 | ASSPAVTISTDTQY
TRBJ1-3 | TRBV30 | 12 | AWSVGVSGNTIY
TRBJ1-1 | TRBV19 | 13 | ASSRPLVGDTEAF
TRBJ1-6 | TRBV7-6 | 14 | ASSLVRGLGNSPLH
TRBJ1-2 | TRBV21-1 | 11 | ASSKKTGNGYT
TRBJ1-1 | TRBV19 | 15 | ASSIPQGQGQWGEAF
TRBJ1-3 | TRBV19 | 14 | ASSRMGQVLGNTIY
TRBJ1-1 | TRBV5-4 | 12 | ASSRDREGTEAF
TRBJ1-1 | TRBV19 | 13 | ASSALDAGRTEAF
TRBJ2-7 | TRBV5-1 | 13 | ASSLEPRVSYEQY
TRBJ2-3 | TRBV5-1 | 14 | ASSLAGAVPQDTQY